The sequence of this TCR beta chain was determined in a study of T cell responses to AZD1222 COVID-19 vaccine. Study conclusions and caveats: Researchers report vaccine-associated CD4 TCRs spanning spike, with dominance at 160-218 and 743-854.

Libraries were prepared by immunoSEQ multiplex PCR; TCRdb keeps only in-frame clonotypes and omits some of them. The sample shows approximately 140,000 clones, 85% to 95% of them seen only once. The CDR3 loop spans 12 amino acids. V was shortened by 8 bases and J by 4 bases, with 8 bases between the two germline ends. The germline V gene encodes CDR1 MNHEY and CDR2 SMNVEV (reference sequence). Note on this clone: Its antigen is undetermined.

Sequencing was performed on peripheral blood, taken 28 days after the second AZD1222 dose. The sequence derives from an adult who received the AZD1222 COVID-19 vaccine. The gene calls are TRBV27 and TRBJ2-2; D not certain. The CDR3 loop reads CASAPGTGELFF. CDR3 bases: TGTGCCAGCGCGCCGGGCACCGGGGAGCTGTTTTTT.